What follows describes a single T cell receptor beta chain. The antigen it recognizes is unknown. Per-base qualities were not stored, and no clone one base away is much larger. The data were taken from a study of radiotherapy plus CTLA-4 blockade in lung cancer (dated 2018 in TCRdb). Looking at the study overall: Among the enrolled patients, about 19% had an objective response, and roughly 30% reached disease control. The research as a whole found: After treatment with radiotherapy and ipilimumab, TCR clones that originated in tumors expanded in peripheral blood. Increased serum interferon-beta after radiation, together with early dynamic changes in blood T cell clones, were reported to be the strongest predictors of response.

Library generation was performed with the immunoSEQ multiplex PCR assay. Held by TCRdb, this immuneACCESS table contains in-frame sequences only and omits some clones. Under half of the omission traces to an unresolved V gene where checked; the cause of the rest is unknown. Recorded for this sample are approximately 46,000 clones; roughly 81% of them occurred a single time. Of the sample, roughly 26% is held by the ten largest clones. In this study, focal radiation therapy paired with CTLA-4 blockade (ipilimumab) was tested in patients who had chemo-refractory metastatic non-small-cell lung cancer. The sequencing here drew on peripheral blood, taken from a patient treated with radiotherapy plus ipilimumab. The receptor's source is a human donor with non-small cell lung cancer whose response to radiotherapy plus ipilimumab could not be evaluated.

In nucleotide form, the sequence is TGTGCCAGCAGCGTACTAGCGTTAGATACGCAGTATTTT. Its protein product is CASSVLALDTQYF. The chain couples TRBV7-2 to TRBJ2-3, with 7 bases matching TRBD2. The germline V gene provides CDR1 SGHTA and CDR2 FQGNSA. The CDR3, from cysteine to phenylalanine, totals 13 residues. Only the CDR3 part of the read is kept: 39 bases, read in frame from the first base. The V end gives up 5 bases and the J end 5 bases, leaving 4 bases in the junction not matched to a gene. Beyond the CDR3, the reference TRBV7-2 and TRBJ2-3 genes provide the residues; the full variable domain reads: GAGVSQSPSNKVTEKGKDVELRCDPISGHTALYWYRQSLGQGLEFLIYFQGNSAPDKSGLPSDRFSAERTGGSVSTLTIQRTQQEDSAVYLCASSVLALDTQYFGPGTRLTVL.